This T cell receptor beta chain came from a study of control samples from healthy donors and cancer patients. Repertoires were generated with immunoSEQ multiplex PCR, while TCRdb's copy carries only in-frame clones and drops some. The sample consists of tens of thousands of clones, roughly 90% of them appearing once. The TCR originated in a woman aged 45-65 years in good health. Sequenced sample: blood.

The CDR3 bases are TGTGCCAGTGTACTAGCGGGAGTTAGCCCAGATACGCAGTATTTT. It translates to CASVLAGVSPDTQYF. The J gene is TRBJ2-3, the V gene TRBV6-5; 11 bases align to TRBD2. V lost 9 bases to trimming and J lost 4 bases; unmatched junction nucleotides: 9. The CDR3 is 15 residues long. Germline V gene sequence: CDR1 MNHEY, CDR2 SVGAGI.